The TCR beta chain described here comes from a study of shared clonotypes between healthy human individuals. Study information: Three CD4 naive, three CD4 memory, two CD8 naive and one CD8 memory plate were used per donor.

As defined, naive CD8 cells were CD45RO-negative and positively selected for CCR7, with terminally differentiated effector memory CD45RA+ cells excluded. HIV-negative, healthy adults without recent acute infections or vaccinations were the donors. The CDR3 covers 12 residues. Trimming took 4 bases from V and 7 from J, leaving 10 bases between them. The germline gives CDR1 MGHRA, CDR2 YSYEKL. Each subset's genomic DNA was shared equally among a number of immunoSEQ plates. Template for every sorted-subset replicate PCR totaled approximately 0.2 ug DNA, tens of thousands of T cell genomes. Libraries were prepared by immunoSEQ multiplex PCR; TCRdb keeps only in-frame clonotypes and omits some of them. The sample contains 550,000 to 650,000 clones, about 96% of which appear only once.

The sequenced sample consisted of naive CD8+ T cells sorted from blood. The chain is built from TRBV4-1 and TRBJ1-2; TRBD1 is a possible D gene (5 bases). The source is a woman in her thirties in good health. The CDR3: CASSRTRGGYTF. The CDR3 DNA is TGCGCCAGCAGCCGCACGAGGGGTGGCTACACCTTC.